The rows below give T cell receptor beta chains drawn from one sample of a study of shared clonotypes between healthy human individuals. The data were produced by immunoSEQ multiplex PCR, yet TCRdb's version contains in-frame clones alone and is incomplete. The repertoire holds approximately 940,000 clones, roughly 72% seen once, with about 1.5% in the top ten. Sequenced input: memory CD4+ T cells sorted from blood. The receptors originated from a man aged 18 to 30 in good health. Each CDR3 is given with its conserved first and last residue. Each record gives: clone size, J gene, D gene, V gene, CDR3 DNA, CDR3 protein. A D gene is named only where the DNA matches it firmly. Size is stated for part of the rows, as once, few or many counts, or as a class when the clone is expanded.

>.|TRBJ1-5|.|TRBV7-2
TGTGTCAGCAGCCGCACGACAGGCGAAAATCAGCCCCAGCATTTT
CVSSRTTGENQPQHF
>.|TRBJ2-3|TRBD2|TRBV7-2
TGTGCCAGCAGCTTAAATTTGGGACTAGGAAAAGATACGCAGTATTTT
CASSLNLGLGKDTQYF
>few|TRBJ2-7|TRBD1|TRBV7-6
TGTGCCAGCAGCCTAACAGGGGACGAGCAGTACTTC
CASSLTGDEQYF
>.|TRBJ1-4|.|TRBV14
TGTGCCAGCAGCCCGTCGGTGCGGACTAATGAAAAACTGTTTTTT
CASSPSVRTNEKLFF
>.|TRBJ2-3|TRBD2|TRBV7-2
TGTGCCAGCAGCATAAGCGGCGGGAGCGTTGATACGCAGTATTTT
CASSISGGSVDTQYF
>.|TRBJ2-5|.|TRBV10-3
TGTGCCATCAGTGATATGCAAGAGACCCAGTACTTC
CAISDMQETQYF
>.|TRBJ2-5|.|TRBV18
TGTGCCAGCTCACCACTCGCAGGGGCAAAGGAGACCCAGTACTTC
CASSPLAGAKETQYF
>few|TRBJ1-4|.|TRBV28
TGTGCCAGCAGTTCTCCCACAGGGAAACTGTTTTTT
CASSSPTGKLFF
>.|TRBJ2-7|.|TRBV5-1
TGCGCCAGCAGCTTGTCCCCGGGATTCTACGAGCAGTACTTC
CASSLSPGFYEQYF
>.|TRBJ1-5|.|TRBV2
TGTGCCAGCAAACTCATGGGGGAGCCCCAGCATTTT
CASKLMGEPQHF
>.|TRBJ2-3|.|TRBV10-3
TGTGCCATCACCAGCGGTGGGGGCGGAGGGGCAGATACGCAGTATTTT
CAITSGGGGGADTQYF
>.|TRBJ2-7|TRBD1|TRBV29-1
TGCAGCGTTGAGGGACAGAATTACGAGCAGTACTTC
CSVEGQNYEQYF
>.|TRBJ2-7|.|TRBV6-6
TGTGCCAGCAGTCGGGACGGTACCTACGAGCAGTACTTC
CASSRDGTYEQYF
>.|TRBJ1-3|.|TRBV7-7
TGTGCTAGCAGCTCTCGGATCACCTCTGGAAACACCATATATTTT
CASSSRITSGNTIYF
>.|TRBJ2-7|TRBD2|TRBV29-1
TGCAGCGTTGACGTCTGGACTAGCGGTTCCTACGAGCAGTACTTC
CSVDVWTSGSYEQYF
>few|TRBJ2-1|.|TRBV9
TGTGCCAGCAGCGCGGGGGACAGCCGCTACAATGAGCAGTTCTTC
CASSAGDSRYNEQFF
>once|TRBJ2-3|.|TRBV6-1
TGTGCCAGCAGGGTGAAGGGGGGCCCCGGAGATACGCAGTATTTT
CASRVKGGPGDTQYF
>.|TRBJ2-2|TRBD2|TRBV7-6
TGTGCCAGCAGCTTAGCTACACCGGGACTAGCGGTCACCGGGGAGCTGTTTTTT
CASSLATPGLAVTGELFF
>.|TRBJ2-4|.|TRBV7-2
TGTGCCAGCAGCTCGTGGGACATAGCCAAAAACATTCAGTACTTC
CASSSWDIAKNIQYF
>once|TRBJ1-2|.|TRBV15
TGTGCCACCAGCAGAAGGTCGCAGGGGCTGGACGCTGGCTACACCTTC
CATSRRSQGLDAGYTF
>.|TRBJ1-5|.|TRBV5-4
TGTGCCAGCAGCCAAGGGCTTTCACGAAATCAGCCCCAGCATTTT
CASSQGLSRNQPQHF
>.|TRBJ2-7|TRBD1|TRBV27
TGTGCCAGCAGTTCTTCAGGGGGTCCGAGGGAGCAGTACTTC
CASSSSGGPREQYF
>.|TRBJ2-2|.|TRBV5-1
TGCGCCAGCAGCTTCGGACACGGGTCCGGGGAGCTGTTTTTT
CASSFGHGSGELFF
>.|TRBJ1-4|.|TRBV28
TGTGCCAGCAGCCGTTGGGGTCGGGGGGCGAATAATGAAAAACTGTTTTTT
CASSRWGRGANNEKLFF
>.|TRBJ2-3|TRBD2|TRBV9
TGTGCCAGCAGCGTGGGGACTAGCGGGAGCGATACGCAGTATTTT
CASSVGTSGSDTQYF
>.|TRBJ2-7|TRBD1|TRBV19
TGTGCCAGTAGTATAAATTCCGGGACAGGCGCCGGCGAGCAGTACTTC
CASSINSGTGAGEQYF
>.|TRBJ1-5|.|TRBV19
TGTGCCAGTAGGCAAGGGGACTCGGCCTACAATCAGCCCCAGCATTTT
CASRQGDSAYNQPQHF
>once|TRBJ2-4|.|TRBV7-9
TGTGCCAGCAGTACCGGGGGGACAGGAACCAAAAACATTCAGTACTTC
CASSTGGTGTKNIQYF
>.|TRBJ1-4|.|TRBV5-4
TGTGCCAGCAGCTTGGGGGCAGGGACGGATGAAAAACTGTTTTTT
CASSLGAGTDEKLFF
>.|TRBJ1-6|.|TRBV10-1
TGCGCCAGCAGTGAGTCGAGAGGTTCACCCCTCCACTTT
CASSESRGSPLHF
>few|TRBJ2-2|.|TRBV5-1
TGCGCCAGCAGCTTTAGCATCTCCAGAGACTCCGGGGAGCTGTTTTTT
CASSFSISRDSGELFF
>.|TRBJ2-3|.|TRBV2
TGTGCCAGCAGTGGGTCCTCTCGGCGCACAGATACGCAGTATTTT
CASSGSSRRTDTQYF
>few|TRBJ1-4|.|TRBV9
TGTGCCAGCAGCGTAGGATGGCAGGGAGACGAAAAACTGTTTTTT
CASSVGWQGDEKLFF
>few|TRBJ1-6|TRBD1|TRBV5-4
TGTGCCAGCAGGGCGGGACAGGGGGCGGAATCACCCCTCCACTTT
CASRAGQGAESPLHF
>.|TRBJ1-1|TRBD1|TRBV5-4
TGTGCCAGCAGCATCGGGACAGGGAAGACGAACACTGAAGCTTTCTTT
CASSIGTGKTNTEAFF
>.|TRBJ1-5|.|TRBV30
TGTGCCTGGAGTGTGACAGGAAGGGAGCAGCCCCAGCATTTT
CAWSVTGREQPQHF
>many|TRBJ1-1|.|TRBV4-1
TGCGCCAGCAGCCGGACGGTGAACACTGAAGCTTTCTTT
CASSRTVNTEAFF
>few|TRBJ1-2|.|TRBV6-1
TGTGCCAGCAGTGAAGCGGGTAACTGGAACTATGGCTACACCTTC
CASSEAGNWNYGYTF
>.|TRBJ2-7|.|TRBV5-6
TGTGCCAGCAGCTTGCCTCCCTCCTACGAGCAGTACTTC
CASSLPPSYEQYF
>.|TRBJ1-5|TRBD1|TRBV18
TGTGCCAGCTCGCCGGGACAGGGGAATCAGCCCCAGCATTTT
CASSPGQGNQPQHF
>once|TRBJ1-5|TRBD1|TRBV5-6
TGTGCCAGCAGCCGCCGAGACAGGGCGGATAGTAATCAGCCCCAGCATTTT
CASSRRDRADSNQPQHF
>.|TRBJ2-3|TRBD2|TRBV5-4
TGTGCCAGCAGTTGGACGGGAGGGGCGAGAAGCACAGATACGCAGTATTTT
CASSWTGGARSTDTQYF
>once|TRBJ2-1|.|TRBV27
TGTGCCAGTCGGGACTACAATGAGCAGTTCTTC
CASRDYNEQFF
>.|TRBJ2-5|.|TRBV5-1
TGCGCCAGCATTGGAGAGATAGAGACCCAGTACTTC
CASIGEIETQYF
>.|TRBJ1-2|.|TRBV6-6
TGTGCCAGCAGTGCCCCTGGTAGGGAATGGAGCGATGGCTACACCTTC
CASSAPGREWSDGYTF
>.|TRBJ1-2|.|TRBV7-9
TGTGCCAGCAGCTCCTGGGGGTTAGATGGCTACACCTTC
CASSSWGLDGYTF
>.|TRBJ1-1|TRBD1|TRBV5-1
TGCGCCAGCAGCCCAGACAGGGGCCAAAACACTGAAGCTTTCTTT
CASSPDRGQNTEAFF
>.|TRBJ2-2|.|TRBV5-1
TGCGCCAGCAGCTTGCAGGTGACCGGGGAGCTGTTTTTT
CASSLQVTGELFF
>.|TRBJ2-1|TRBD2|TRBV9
TGTGCCAGCAGCGCAGGTACTAGCGCAAAAAACAATGAGCAGTTCTTC
CASSAGTSAKNNEQFF
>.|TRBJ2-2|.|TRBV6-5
TGTGCCAGCAATACCGGGACGGTGGACACCGGGGAGCTGTTTTTT
CASNTGTVDTGELFF
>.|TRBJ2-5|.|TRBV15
TGTGCCACCAGCAGAGGACGCCAAGAGACCCAGTACTTC
CATSRGRQETQYF
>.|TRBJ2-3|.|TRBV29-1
TGCAGCGTGGGGTGGGCAGGGACAGATACGCAGTATTTT
CSVGWAGTDTQYF
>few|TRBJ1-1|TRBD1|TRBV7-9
TGTGCCAGCAGCTTAGGGGACAGGAGAGGTGAAGCTTTCTTT
CASSLGDRRGEAFF
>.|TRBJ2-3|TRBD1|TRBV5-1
TGCGCCAGCAGGAGACAGGGGGGAGATACGCAGTATTTT
CASRRQGGDTQYF
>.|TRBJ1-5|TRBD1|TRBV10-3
TGTGCCATCAGTGAGCAGGGGGGCAATCAGCCCCAGCATTTT
CAISEQGGNQPQHF
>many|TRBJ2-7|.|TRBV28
TGTGCCAGCTCACCGGACCCTTACGAGCAGTACTTC
CASSPDPYEQYF
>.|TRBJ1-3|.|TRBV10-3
TGTGCCATCAGTGAAGTAGGGCACACTGGAAACACCATATATTTT
CAISEVGHTGNTIYF
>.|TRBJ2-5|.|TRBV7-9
TGTGCCAGCAGCCTGGGGGGCAGGGGTCAAGAGACCCAGTACTTC
CASSLGGRGQETQYF
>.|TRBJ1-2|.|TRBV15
TGTGCCACCAGCAGGGACGCGGGTCAAGTCTATGGCTACACCTTC
CATSRDAGQVYGYTF
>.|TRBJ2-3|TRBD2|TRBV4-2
TGTGCCAGCAGCAATAGCGGGGGCACGAATACGCAGTATTTT
CASSNSGGTNTQYF